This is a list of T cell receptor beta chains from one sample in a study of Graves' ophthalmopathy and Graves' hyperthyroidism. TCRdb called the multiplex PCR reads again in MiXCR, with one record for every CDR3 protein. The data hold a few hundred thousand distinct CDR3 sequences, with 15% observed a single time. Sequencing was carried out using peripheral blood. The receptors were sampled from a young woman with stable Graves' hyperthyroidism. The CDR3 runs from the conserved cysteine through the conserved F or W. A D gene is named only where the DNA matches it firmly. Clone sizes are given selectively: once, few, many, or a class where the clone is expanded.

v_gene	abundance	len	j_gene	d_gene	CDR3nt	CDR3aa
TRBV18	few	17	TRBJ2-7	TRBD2	TGTGCCAGCTCACCAGGGGTCTCTAGCGGGGGTTCCTACGAGCAGTACTTC	CASSPGVSSGGSYEQYF
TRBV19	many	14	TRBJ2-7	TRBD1	TGTGCCAGTAAAGCTAGACAGGGGGCGTACGAGCAGTACTTC	CASKARQGAYEQYF
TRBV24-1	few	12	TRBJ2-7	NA	TGTGCCACCAGTGATACTAGCTACGAGCAGTACTTC	CATSDTSYEQYF
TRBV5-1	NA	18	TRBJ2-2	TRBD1	TGCGCCAGCAGCTTAACGACAGGGAATCGGGCTAACACCGGGGAGCTGTTTTTT	CASSLTTGNRANTGELFF
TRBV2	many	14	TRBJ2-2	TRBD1	TGTGCCAGCGGGGACAGGGGGGGGACCGGGGAGCTGTTTTTT	CASGDRGGTGELFF
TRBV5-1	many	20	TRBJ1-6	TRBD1	TGCGCCAGCAGCTTGGCCCTACGGACAGGAGGAAACCTTAATAATTCACCCCTCCACTTT	CASSLALRTGGNLNNSPLHF
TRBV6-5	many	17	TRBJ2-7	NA	TGTGCCAGCACGACCAGGGTTTCAGTCGAGGGGGGCTACGAGCAGTACTTC	CASTTRVSVEGGYEQYF
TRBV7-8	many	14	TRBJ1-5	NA	TGTGCCAGCAGCGGGGAGGTAGGCAATCAGCCCCAGCATTTT	CASSGEVGNQPQHF
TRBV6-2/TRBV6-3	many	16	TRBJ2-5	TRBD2	TGTGCCAGCAAACCCCTCCAAGCGGGGGGTGGTGAGACCCAGTACTTC	CASKPLQAGGGETQYF
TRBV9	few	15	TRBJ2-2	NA	TGTGCCAGCAGCGTAGATCTCTGGAACACCGGGGAGCTGTTTTTT	CASSVDLWNTGELFF
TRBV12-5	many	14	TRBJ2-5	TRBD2	TGTGCTAGTGGTTTGGTACGGGGGGGCGAGACCCAGTACTTC	CASGLVRGGETQYF
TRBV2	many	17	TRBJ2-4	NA	TGTGCCAGCAGTGATGGGGGTAAAGCCTTAGCCAAAAACATTCAGTACTTC	CASSDGGKALAKNIQYF
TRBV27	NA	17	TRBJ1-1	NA	TGTGCCAGCAGTCCCCACTCCGGGCCCCCAATTCAGTATGAAGCTTTCTTT	CASSPHSGPPIQYEAFF
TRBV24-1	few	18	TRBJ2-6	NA	TGTGCCACCAGTGATTCACAGGGCAGGAGCTCTGGGGCCAACGTCCTGACTTTC	CATSDSQGRSSGANVLTF
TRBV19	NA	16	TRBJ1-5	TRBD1	TGTGCCAGTAGTAGAACCGGGACAGGGGGCAATCAGCCCCAGCATTTT	CASSRTGTGGNQPQHF
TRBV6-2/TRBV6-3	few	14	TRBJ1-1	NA	TGTGCCAGCAGTCCGGGACCCAGAAGGGCTGAAGCTTTCTTT	CASSPGPRRAEAFF
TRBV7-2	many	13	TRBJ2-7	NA	TGTGCCAGCAGCTTACAGGGCCCTTTCGAGCAGTACTTC	CASSLQGPFEQYF
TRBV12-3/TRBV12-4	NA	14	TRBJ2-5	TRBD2	TGTGCCAGCAGTTCCCCGGGACTAGTTGAGACCCAGTACTTC	CASSSPGLVETQYF